The 5 T cell receptor beta chains presented below share a single source sample, sequenced in a study of T cells in Graves' hyperthyroidism and ophthalmopathy. Amplification of TCR beta CDR3 regions used RNA as the template. A set of HTBI primers served as the primers for a first-round RT-PCR of the TCR CDR3. TCRdb re-derived calls from the multiplex PCR reads in MiXCR, one entry per CDR3 protein. Found here are some 300,000 distinct CDR3 sequences, around a sixth of them singletons; the top ten hold roughly 33%. Material: blood. These receptors all stem from a man aged 25-45 years with Graves' hyperthyroidism.

This clonotype was counted between two and nine times. The rearrangement joins TRBV5-1 to TRBJ2-2; the match to TRBD2 covers 15 bases. V lost 4 bases and J lost 2; bases outside the gene matches: 12. This CDR3 comprises 20 residues. From germline, CDR1 is SGHRS and CDR2 YFSETQ. CDR3 amino acids: CASSALRGLAGGPNTGELFF. The DNA of the CDR3 is TGCGCCAGCAGCGCCCTTCGCGGACTAGCGGGAGGGCCTAACACCGGGGAGCTGTTTTTT. Filled out from reference TRBV5-1 and TRBJ2-2, the complete variable domain reads KAGVTQTPRYLIKTRGQQVTLSCSPISGHRSVSWYQQTPGQGLQFLFEYFSETQRNKGNFPGRFSGRQFSNSRSEMNVSTLELGDSALYLCASSALRGLAGGPNTGELFFGEGSRLTVL.

This clonotype was detected many times. The V and J genes are TRBV5-1 and TRBJ1-2; no clear D. CDR3 length equals 14 residues. V lost 2 bases and J lost 3, with 11 bases in between. From germline, CDR1 is SGHRS and CDR2 YFSETQ. CDR3 DNA sequence: TGCGCCAGCAGCTTTATAGACGGAGACTATGGCTACACCTTC. Translation: CASSFIDGDYGYTF.

For this clonotype: One end of the junction does not line up with germline, which may come from a read error. This chain uses TRBV13 with TRBJ2-2; the match to TRBD2 covers 7 bases. The CDR3 spans 14 residues. Looked up from germline, CDR1 is PRHDT and CDR2 is FYEKMQ (reference sequence). This CDR3 reads CASSPQGASGERFF. The CDR3, as DNA: TGTGCCAGCAGCCCCCAGGGTGCCAGCGGGGAGCGGTTTTTT. Supplemented by reference TRBV13 and TRBJ2-2, the full variable domain reads AAGVIQSPRHLIKEKRETATLKCYPIPRHDTVYWYQQGPGQDPQFLISFYEKMQSDKGSIPDRFSAQQFSDYHSELNMSSLELGDSALYFCASSPQGASGERFFGEGSRLTVL.

This clonotype was counted at least ten times. This chain uses TRBV18 with TRBJ2-7, with D unclear. Trimming pared 0 bases from V and 2 bases from J, leaving 8 bases between. CDR3 length: 14 amino acids. From germline, CDR1 is KGHSH and CDR2 LQKENI. The CDR3 loop reads CASSPPVQTYEQYF. The CDR3 DNA follows: TGTGCCAGCTCACCACCGGTACAGACCTACGAGCAGTACTTC. Drawing the rest from reference TRBV18 and TRBJ2-7, the complete variable domain is NAGVMQNPRHLVRRRGQEARLRCSPMKGHSHVYWYRQLPEEGLKFMVYLQKENIIDESGMPKERFSAEFPKEGPSILRIQQVVRGDSAAYFCASSPPVQTYEQYFGPGTRLTVT.

This clonotype was observed a handful of times. This chain connects TRBV7-2 to TRBJ2-2; 9 nucleotides match TRBD1. The CDR3 is 15 amino acids. V trimming: 4 bases; J trimming: 0 bases; junction bases outside the gene matches: 0. Germline V gene lookup returns CDR1 SGHTA and CDR2 FQGNSA. For the CDR3, the DNA is TGTGCCAGCAGCTACAGGGGGCCGAACACCGGGGAGCTGTTTTTT. Amino acids: CASSYRGPNTGELFF. The full variable domain, with the rest looked up from reference TRBV7-2 and TRBJ2-2, is GAGVSQSPSNKVTEKGKDVELRCDPISGHTALYWYRQSLGQGLEFLIYFQGNSAPDKSGLPSDRFSAERTGGSVSTLTIQRTQQEDSAVYLCASSYRGPNTGELFFGEGSRLTVL.